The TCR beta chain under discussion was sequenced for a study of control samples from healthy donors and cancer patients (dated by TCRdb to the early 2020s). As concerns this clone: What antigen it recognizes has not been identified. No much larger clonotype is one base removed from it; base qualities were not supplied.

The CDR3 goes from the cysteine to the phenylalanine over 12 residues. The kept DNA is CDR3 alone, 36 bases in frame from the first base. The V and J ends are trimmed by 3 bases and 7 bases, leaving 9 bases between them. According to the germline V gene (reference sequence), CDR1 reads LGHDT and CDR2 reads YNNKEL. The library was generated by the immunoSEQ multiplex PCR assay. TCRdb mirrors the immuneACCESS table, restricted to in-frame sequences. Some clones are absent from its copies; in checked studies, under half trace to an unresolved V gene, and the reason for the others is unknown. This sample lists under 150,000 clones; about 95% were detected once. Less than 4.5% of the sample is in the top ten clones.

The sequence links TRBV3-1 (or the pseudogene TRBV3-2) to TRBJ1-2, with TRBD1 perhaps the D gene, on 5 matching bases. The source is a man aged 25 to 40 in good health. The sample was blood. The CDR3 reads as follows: CASSQAGSGYTF. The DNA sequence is TGTGCCAGCAGCCAGGCAGGGTCTGGCTACACCTTC.